This paragraph reports one TCR beta chain. Antigen: not known. The data stem from a study of memory CD4+ T cells and cytomegalovirus serostatus. Study-wide findings and caveats: The CMV-associated TCR signature appears largely within the CD4+ memory repertoire.

The sort gate was single viable CD3+CD4+CD8-CD45RO+ cells for memory CD4+ T cells. Positive selection with CD4 microbeads enriched total CD4+ T cells. Per the germline V gene, CDR1 is SGHRS and CDR2 is YFSETQ. V gave up 0 bases and J gave up 3 bases, with 12 bases separating them. CDR3 length: 15 residues. TCRdb keeps only in-frame clones here, not all; method: immunoSEQ multiplex PCR. Of roughly 84,000 clones in the sample, approximately 80% were seen once. The sequence came from an adult in good health and CMV-seronegative. The sample comprised memory CD4+ T cells from blood. The V and J genes are TRBV5-1 and TRBJ1-1; no firm D call. The CDR3 sequence is CASSLEAWRDTEAFF. In DNA, the CDR3 is TGCGCCAGCAGCTTGGAAGCCTGGAGGGACACTGAAGCTTTCTTT.